This T cell receptor beta chain originates from a study of shared clonotypes between healthy human individuals. This clone was seen a single time. Original processing notes: Sequence data from immunoSEQ were junction-only and lacked quality scores; consequently, filtering differed. Data came from immunoSEQ multiplex PCR; TCRdb stores just in-frame clones and leaves some out. From that table come the V and J calls and clone size; the DNA was used to work out D and trimming. The table records more than 900,000 clones, around 82% of them present only once. The CDR3 is 14 residues long. The germline gives CDR1 SGHVS, CDR2 FQNEAQ. V dropped 3 bases and J dropped 3 bases, with 9 bases sitting between them.

The material sequenced was memory CD4+ T cells from PBMCs. Subset here: CD45RA-negative fraction. The V gene is TRBV7-8, the J gene TRBJ1-5, with D possibly matching TRBD1 (6 bases). The clonotype was recovered from a man between 18 and 35 years old in good health. Some clones in this sample may be carry-over from other donors' samples. The CDR3 DNA reads as TGTGCCAGCAGCTTTACAGGGAACAATCAGCCCCAGCATTTT. Residues: CASSFTGNNQPQHF.